The present entry profiles one TCR beta chain with its context. What it binds is not known. The record originates from a study of blood T cells in healthy people across ages. The V end lost 10 bases, the J end lost 4 bases, and 13 bases lay between the germline ends. The CDR3 sequence is 12 residues long. The V gene's germline CDR1 is PRHDT and CDR2 FYEKMQ (reference sequence). Next came a second PCR, run for roughly 6 to 11 cycles, which used a sample-barcoded 5' primer along with a J-beta primer mix. TCRdb used MiXCR to reprocess the 5' RACE reads, holding one entry per CDR3 protein. The sample holds under 950,000 distinct CDR3 sequences, 20% to 25% seen once. General study points: It was the long-lived donors that had more naive CD4+ cells and higher diversity than aged donors.

Specimen: blood. The receptor's source is a man between 65 and 85 years old in good health. The gene calls are TRBV13 and TRBJ1-1, with a weak D call TRBD1 (5 bases). The CDR3 sequence: CATGEYGTEAFF. Here the CDR3 DNA reads TGTGCCACGGGGGAATATGGCACTGAAGCTTTCTTT.